What follows are 23 T cell receptor beta chains derived from one specimen sequenced in a study of T cells in severe cutaneous drug reactions (dated by TCRdb to between 2018 and 2021). The donors whose samples were sequenced had carbamazepine-induced Stevens-Johnson syndrome or toxic epidermal necrolysis (CBZ-SJS/TEN). Reads for this sample came from an Illumina MiSeq. Library preparation used the iRepertoire multiplex PCR system with TCR subtype-specific primers for both bulk and single-cell sequencing. TCRdb reprocessed the sequencing reads and holds a single record per CDR3 protein sequence, with no DNA. The table kept for this sample lists approximately 9,700 distinct CDR3 sequences. 21% of the sample rests with the top ten. Sequencing was carried out using cells from a skin blister. The meaning of the sample's cell subset or site label: unsorted cells from skin lesion blisters. Every receptor here comes from a human donor with Stevens-Johnson syndrome, a severe cutaneous drug reaction.

The chain has TRBV29-1 and TRBJ2-2; with no DNA, the TCRdb D assignment of TRBD2 cannot be verified. Germline loops: CDR1 SQVTM, CDR2 ANQGSEA. This CDR3 region has 15 residues. CDR3 loop: CSVKEVEGRTGELFF.

The chain uses TRBV20-1 and TRBJ2-5; TCRdb outputs TRBD1, but without DNA this stays unchecked. The CDR3 covers 15 residues. Germline loops: CDR1 DFQATT, CDR2 SNEGSKA (reference sequence). CDR3 sequence: CSASDTSGRGETQYF.

This clonotype shows up as medium-sized by frequency. The chain carries TRBV20-1 and TRBJ1-5. CDR1 and CDR2 (germline): DFQATT, SNEGSKA (reference sequence). The CDR3 is made up of 14 amino acids. CDR3 sequence: CSASRDLLNQPQHF.

V is TRBV20-1 and J is TRBJ2-5; TCRdb's D gene call, TRBD2, goes unchecked for lack of DNA. The germline gives CDR1 DFQATT, CDR2 SNEGSKA (reference sequence). The CDR3 is 17 residues long. This CDR3 is CSAEWTSGSFFQETQYF.

The chain employs TRBV29-1 and TRBJ1-1; TCRdb picks TRBD1, but there is no DNA to check that call. Per the germline V gene, CDR1 is SQVTM and CDR2 is ANQGSEA. The CDR3 has 12 residues. CDR3: CSVMTGTTEAFF. Together with reference TRBV29-1 and TRBJ1-1, the CDR3 gives the full variable domain: SAVISQKPSRDICQRGTSLTIQCQVDSQVTMMFWYRQQPGQSLTLIATANQGSEATYESGFVIDKFPISRPNLTFSTLTVSNMSPEDSSIYLCSVMTGTTEAFFGQGTRLTVV.

The chain uses TRBV20-1 and TRBJ2-2; TCRdb returns TRBD2, unconfirmable since there is no DNA. The germline V gene encodes CDR1 DFQATT and CDR2 SNEGSKA (reference sequence). The CDR3 sequence is 15 residues long. The CDR3 loop is CSARTPGTSAGELFF.

The chain is built from TRBV20-1 and TRBJ2-1; TCRdb's D gene call, TRBD1, goes unchecked for lack of DNA. This CDR3 has 13 amino acids. The germline V gene has CDR1 DFQATT and CDR2 SNEGSKA (reference sequence). CDR3 amino acids: CSARADGGSEQFF.

V and J are TRBV20-1 and TRBJ2-3; the D gene TCRdb calls, TRBD2, cannot be checked with no DNA. This CDR3 is built from 15 residues. In germline, CDR1 is DFQATT, CDR2 SNEGSKA (reference sequence). CDR3 in amino acids: CSASPLAGGPETQYF.

The V gene is TRBV20-1, the J gene TRBJ2-1; the D call from TCRdb, TRBD2, cannot be confirmed without DNA. Germline values: CDR1 DFQATT, CDR2 SNEGSKA (reference sequence). The CDR3 sequence is 15 residues long. The CDR3 loop is CSSRKTGLAGGAQFF.

This chain uses TRBV20-1 with TRBJ2-3; the D gene TCRdb calls, TRBD1, cannot be checked with no DNA. Per the germline V gene, CDR1 is DFQATT and CDR2 is SNEGSKA (reference sequence). The length of the CDR3 is 14 residues. CDR3 region: CSARAREVTDTQYF.

V gene TRBV29-1 combines with J gene TRBJ2-3; TCRdb picks TRBD1, but there is no DNA to check that call. Per the germline V gene, CDR1 is SQVTM and CDR2 is ANQGSEA. This CDR3 spans 14 amino acids. CDR3 region: CSTRTGTSTDTQYF.

The chain recombines TRBV29-1 with TRBJ2-1; TCRdb names TRBD1, which stays unverified in the absence of DNA. Germline V gene sequence: CDR1 SQVTM, CDR2 ANQGSEA. This CDR3 has 13 residues. Here the CDR3 reads CSVGDRGADEQFF.

Judged by frequency, this clonotype is medium-sized. The V call is TRBV20-1, the J call TRBJ1-1; the TCRdb D gene call, TRBD1, has no DNA to confirm it. This CDR3 is 15 amino acids long. The germline V gene encodes CDR1 DFQATT and CDR2 SNEGSKA (reference sequence). The CDR3 is CSAQPGQGTNTEAFF.

The chain links TRBV9 to TRBJ2-3; without DNA, the TCRdb call of TRBD1 cannot be checked. CDR1 is SGDLS and CDR2 is YYNGEE in the germline V gene. The CDR3 has 16 residues. The CDR3 region is CASSKGTISSTDTQYF.

This chain uses TRBV20-1 with TRBJ1-1; there is no DNA to check the TCRdb D call of TRBD1. The CDR3 consists of 18 residues. Per germline, CDR1 DFQATT and CDR2 SNEGSKA (reference sequence). The CDR3 is CSAREESRDNLLGTEAFF.

By frequency, this clonotype is medium-sized. The genes are TRBV20-1 and TRBJ2-7; TCRdb names TRBD1, which stays unverified in the absence of DNA. The CDR3 runs to 12 residues. Germline V gene lookup returns CDR1 DFQATT and CDR2 SNEGSKA (reference sequence). CDR3 region: CSARGTGVEQYF.

This sequence joins TRBV29-1 and TRBJ1-1; the TCRdb call, TRBD1, lacks DNA for checking. Germline lookup yields CDR1 SQVTM and CDR2 ANQGSEA. The CDR3 loop spans 14 amino acids. CDR3 sequence: CSVEWRGRDTEAFF.

The gene calls are TRBV20-1 and TRBJ2-7; as DNA is missing, the TRBD1 call by TCRdb cannot be tested. This CDR3 has 14 amino acids. Germline lookup yields CDR1 DFQATT and CDR2 SNEGSKA (reference sequence). CDR3 amino acids: CSAPAGNLFSEQYF.

The CDR3 here is CSARLRDRVRYTGELFF. The genes are TRBV20-1 and TRBJ2-2; TCRdb's D gene call, TRBD1, goes unchecked for lack of DNA. From germline, CDR1 is DFQATT and CDR2 SNEGSKA (reference sequence). The CDR3 extends over 17 amino acids.

This clonotype shows up as medium-sized (0.01 to 0.1%) by frequency. This rearrangement joins TRBV29-1 to TRBJ1-2; the TRBD1 assignment by TCRdb is unverifiable without DNA. The CDR3 is 15 amino acids. Per germline, CDR1 SQVTM and CDR2 ANQGSEA. The CDR3 loop reads CSVSPGPVANYGYTF.

The chain links TRBV29-1 to TRBJ2-7. Germline V lookup: CDR1 SQVTM, CDR2 ANQGSEA. This CDR3 is 14 amino acids long. CDR3 in amino acids: CSVQTAKGFYEQYF.

The CDR3 loop is CSARDHRTANYEQYF. V is TRBV20-1 and J is TRBJ2-7; TCRdb picks TRBD1, but there is no DNA to check that call. Germline CDR1 reads DFQATT; CDR2 reads SNEGSKA (reference sequence). The CDR3 sequence is 15 residues long.

V is TRBV29-1 and J is TRBJ1-6; TCRdb lists TRBD1, though no DNA is available to test this call. The germline gives CDR1 SQVTM, CDR2 ANQGSEA. The CDR3 consists of 13 residues. The CDR3 loop reads CSVFRGGNSPLHF.